A single T cell receptor beta chain is shown here with its context. Its antigen is undetermined. This specimen comes from a study of T-cell reconstitution after alpha-beta-depleted transplantation in children. Study findings and constraints: At around two months after transplant, the alpha-beta T cells were reportedly derived from several hundred expanded clones that came from non-depleted graft cells. Day-60 TCRbeta diversity that was high in some patients was derived from surviving recipient T cells and thymic progenitors. T-cell counts and diversity at one year following transplant were attributed mainly to newly produced T cells.

Preparation of the TCRbeta library was carried out with unique molecular identifiers. MiXCR was run by TCRdb on the PCR reads, yielding one entry per CDR3 protein. This repertoire shows roughly 420,000 distinct CDR3 sequences, about 17% found once; its top ten account for about 32%. CDR1 is SEHNR, CDR2 FQNEAQ, per germline (reference sequence). The CDR3 covers 14 residues. V was clipped by 3 bases and J by 2 bases, with 8 bases between them. The receptor was derived from a boy in the first two years of life who had a stem cell transplant for Wiskott-Aldrich syndrome, so the T cells may come from the graft donor. The chain uses TRBV7-9 and TRBJ1-3; perhaps TRBD1 as D (5 bases). The sample in question was PBMCs, mostly from graft donor cells, obtained 360 days after TCRalphabeta/CD19-depleted stem cell transplant. CDR3 bases: TGTGCCAGCAGCTTTCAGGGCCCTGGAAACACCATATATTTT. This codes for CASSFQGPGNTIYF.